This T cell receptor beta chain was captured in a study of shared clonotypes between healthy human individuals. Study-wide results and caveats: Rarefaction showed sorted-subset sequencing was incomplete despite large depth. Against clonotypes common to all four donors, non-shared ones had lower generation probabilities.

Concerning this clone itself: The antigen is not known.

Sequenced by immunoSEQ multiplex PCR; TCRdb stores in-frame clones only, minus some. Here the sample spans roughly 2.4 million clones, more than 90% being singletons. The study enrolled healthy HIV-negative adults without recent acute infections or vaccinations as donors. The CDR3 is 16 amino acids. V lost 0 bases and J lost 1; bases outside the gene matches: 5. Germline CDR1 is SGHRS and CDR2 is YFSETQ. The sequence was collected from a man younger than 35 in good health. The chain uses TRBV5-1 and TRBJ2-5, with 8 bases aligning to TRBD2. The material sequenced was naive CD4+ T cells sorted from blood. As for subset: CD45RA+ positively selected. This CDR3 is CASSLGWSGSQETQYF. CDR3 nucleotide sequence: TGCGCCAGCAGCTTGGGTTGGAGCGGGAGCCAAGAGACCCAGTACTTC.